The source of this T cell receptor beta chain is a study of beta chain features in type 1 diabetes. Study as a whole: What patients shared with healthy donors was a similar profile of age, gender and cell yields.

Sorted populations all had greater than 95% purity. Every isolated RNA sample was fully reverse transcribed, so sequencing captured expressed TCRB transcripts. Data came from immunoSEQ multiplex PCR; TCRdb stores just in-frame clones and leaves some out. The repertoire has 900,000 or so clones, 17% of them found once; the top ten carry around 0.02%. Points from the study as a whole: Among all four CD4+ subsets, Type 1 diabetes patients had TCRB CDR3s that were moderately but significantly shorter.

A remark on this clone: Its cognate antigen is unknown.

The germline V and J ends were trimmed by 0 bases and 11 bases, with 10 bases remaining between them. CDR1 and CDR2 from the germline V gene are MNHEY and SVGAGI. The CDR3 consists of 13 residues. This TCR was sampled from a woman aged 18-29 years in good health. The chain recombines TRBV6-5 with TRBJ1-4; tentatively, D is TRBD1 (5 bases). The sequenced sample was naive CD4+ T cells from blood. Here the CDR3 DNA reads TGTGCCAGCAGTTACTCAAGGGGTGGGAAACTGTTTTTT. It encodes CASSYSRGGKLFF.